These 3 T cell receptor beta chains were sequenced from one sample in a study of OX40 agonist ivuxolimab in advanced cancers. Library preparation used the immunoSEQ multiplex PCR assay. TCRdb re-hosts the immuneACCESS table, in-frame sequences only. Its copies lack some clones; in the studies checked, an unresolved V gene accounts for under half of them, and the cause for the rest is not known. Recorded for this sample are 55,000 to 75,000 clones; around 85% of them occurred a single time. The top ten clones comprise over 4.5% of the sample. This material consisted of CD4+ or CD8+ T cells sorted from blood, taken in a trial of the OX40 agonist ivuxolimab. The source of these receptors is an adult with an advanced solid tumor such as melanoma, head and neck, liver or kidney cancer.

The sample holds one count of this clone. DNA of the CDR3: TGTGCCAGCAGCTTCCTAGCCGGGACAGGAGGCACCATATATTTT. It specifies CASSFLAGTGGTIYF. The chain joins TRBV7-9 to TRBJ1-3; the match to TRBD1 covers 8 bases. V shed 3 bases, J shed 9 bases, and the junction held 10 bases outside the gene matches. This CDR3 is 15 amino acids long. Germline V gene lookup returns CDR1 SEHNR and CDR2 FQNEAQ (reference sequence).

The chain recombines TRBV2 with TRBJ1-2; D is unresolved. CDR3 size: 15 residues. CDR1 is SNHLY, CDR2 FYNNEI, per germline. V was clipped by 4 bases and J by 5 bases, with 17 bases between them. In DNA, the CDR3 is TGTGCCAGCAGTGCCCCCAATCGGGCAGAATATGGCTACACCTTC. Amino acid sequence: CASSAPNRAEYGYTF. Together with reference TRBV2 and TRBJ1-2, the CDR3 gives the full variable domain: EPEVTQTPSHQVTQMGQEVILRCVPISNHLYFYWYRQILGQKVEFLVSFYNNEISEKSEIFDDQFSVERPDGSNFTLKIRSTKLEDSAMYFCASSAPNRAEYGYTFGSGTRLTVV.

This sequence joins TRBV18 and TRBJ1-6; D call uncertain. Germline CDR1 KGHSH, CDR2 LQKENI. The V gene lost 3 bases and the J gene lost 5 bases, with 5 bases spanning the gap. The CDR3 is 13 amino acids. The CDR3 DNA reads TGTGCCAGCTCACCGGACCATAATTCACCCCTCCACTTT. Amino acid sequence: CASSPDHNSPLHF.